These T cell receptor beta chains were read from a single sample in a study of blood T cells in healthy people across ages. TCRdb itself ran the 5' RACE reads through MiXCR, one entry per CDR3 protein. The sample gives some 1.5 million distinct CDR3 sequences, 28% of which show up once; about 8% is in the top ten. The sequenced sample consisted of blood. Receptor source: a woman in her 30s in good health. Each CDR3 is given with its conserved first and last residue. Fields, in order: clone size, V gene, J gene, D gene, CDR3 protein, CDR3 DNA. D genes are given only for firm matches. Where a row states a size, it is once, few, many or the class of an expanded clone; other rows omit it.

few,TRBV3-1,TRBJ2-2,-,CASSQNPTIATRELFF,TGTGCCAGCAGCCAAAATCCCACGATAGCGACCCGGGAGCTGTTTTTT
few,TRBV20-1,TRBJ2-7,-,CSASVRGAVRNEQYF,TGCAGTGCTAGCGTTCGGGGGGCCGTGAGGAACGAGCAGTACTTC
few,TRBV5-4,TRBJ1-2,TRBD1,CASSSNGQGDYGYTF,TGTGCCAGCAGCTCGAATGGACAGGGGGACTATGGCTACACCTTC
-,TRBV2,TRBJ1-5,-,CASSSGLTSNQPQHF,TGTGCCAGCAGTTCAGGGCTTACGAGCAATCAGCCCCAGCATTTT
-,TRBV9,TRBJ2-7,-,CASSVEQGEQYF,TGTGCCAGCAGCGTAGAACAGGGCGAGCAGTACTTC
-,TRBV20-1,TRBJ2-1,-,CSASETSRSGHEQFF,TGCAGTGCTAGTGAAACTAGCAGGAGTGGTCATGAGCAGTTCTTC
-,TRBV7-2,TRBJ2-4,-,CASSFSASNHETQYF,TGTGCCAGCAGCTTTTCGGCCAGCAACCATGAGACTCAGTACTTC
many,TRBV7-2,TRBJ2-7,TRBD2,CASSRFSAGGRISSEQYF,TGTGCCAGCAGCCGATTTTCCGCAGGCGGGAGAATCTCCAGCGAGCAGTACTTC
-,TRBV11-2,TRBJ2-1,TRBD2,CASSLEVSGRGEQFF,TGTGCCAGCAGCTTAGAAGTTAGCGGGAGAGGTGAGCAGTTCTTC
many,TRBV6-1,TRBJ2-7,TRBD2,CASSEALAGPYEQYF,TGTGCCAGCAGTGAAGCCCTAGCGGGTCCCTACGAGCAGTACTTC